These 5 T cell receptor beta chains originate from one sample sequenced in a study of cytomegalovirus exposure and HLA in healthy donors. The PCR employed 60 Vbeta primers together with 13 Jbeta primers. Generated by immunoSEQ multiplex PCR, the TCRdb table keeps only in-frame clones and is missing some. The table lists 75,000 to 95,000 clones, roughly 80% of them singletons. Sequencing was done on a sample of PBMCs. These receptors all come from a woman in her thirties or forties in good health and CMV-seropositive.

This chain links TRBV7-9 with TRBJ2-5; 7 bases align to TRBD1. The last part of the DNA fits TRBJ2-7 better; the J call may be wrong. There are 15 residues in the CDR3. The germline V gene encodes CDR1 SEHNR and CDR2 FQNEAQ (reference sequence). Written as DNA, the CDR3 is TGTGCCAGCAGCTTAGATTTGGGACAGTCCTACGAGCAGTACTTC. It codes for CASSLDLGQSYEQYF.

This clone occurred a few times. CDR3 residues: CASSDYRMNYGYTF. In nucleotides, the CDR3 is TGTGCCAGCAGTGACTACAGGATGAACTATGGCTACACCTTC. This chain uses TRBV6-1 with TRBJ1-2; tentatively, D is TRBD1 (5 bases). The V end was cut by 3 bases, the J end by 2 bases, with 10 bases between. This CDR3 is 14 amino acids long. In germline, CDR1 is MNHNS, CDR2 SASEGT.

The V gene is TRBV27, the J gene TRBJ2-7; possibly TRBD1 for D (6 bases). V gave up 8 bases and J gave up 6 bases, with 11 bases separating them. The CDR3 totals 11 residues. Germline CDR1 and CDR2: MNHEY and SMNVEV (reference sequence). The CDR3 sequence: CASLTGTEQYF. As DNA, the CDR3 is TGTGCCAGCCTTACAGGGACCGAGCAGTACTTC.

The chain carries TRBV4-3 and TRBJ2-2, with TRBD2 as a possible D gene (6 bases). This CDR3 spans 17 amino acids. Germline loops: CDR1 LGHNA, CDR2 YSLEER. The ends were cut back, 4 bases at V and 0 bases at J, with 15 bases in the middle. The CDR3 region has the DNA TGCGCCAGCAGCCCGGTGGGGGGTGGGGCGAACACCGGGGAGCTGTTTTTT. Its protein product is CASSPVGGGANTGELFF.

This chain links TRBV4-2 with TRBJ2-1, with 11 bases matching TRBD2. Germline CDR1 reads LGHNA; CDR2 reads YNFKEQ. The CDR3 is 18 amino acids. The V and J ends lost 0 bases and 0 bases, in that order; junction bases with no gene match: 4. DNA of the CDR3: TGTGCCAGCAGCCAAGAGACTAGCGGGATGAGCTCCTACAATGAGCAGTTCTTC. Translated, it gives CASSQETSGMSSYNEQFF.